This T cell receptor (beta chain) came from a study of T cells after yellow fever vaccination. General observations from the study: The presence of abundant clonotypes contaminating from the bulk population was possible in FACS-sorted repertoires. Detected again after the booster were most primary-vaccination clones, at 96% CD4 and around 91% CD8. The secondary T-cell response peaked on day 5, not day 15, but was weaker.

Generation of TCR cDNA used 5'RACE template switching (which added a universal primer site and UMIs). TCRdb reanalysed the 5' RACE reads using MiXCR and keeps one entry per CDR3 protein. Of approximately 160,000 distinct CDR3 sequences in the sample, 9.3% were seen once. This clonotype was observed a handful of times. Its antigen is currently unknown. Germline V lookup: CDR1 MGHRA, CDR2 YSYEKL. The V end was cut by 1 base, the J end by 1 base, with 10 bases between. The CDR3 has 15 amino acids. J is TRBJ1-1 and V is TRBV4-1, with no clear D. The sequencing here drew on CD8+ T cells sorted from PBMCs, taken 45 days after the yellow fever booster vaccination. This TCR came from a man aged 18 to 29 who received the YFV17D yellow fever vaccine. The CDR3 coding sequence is TGCGCCAGCAGCCAAGCTTTGGACCGGAACACTGAAGCTTTCTTT. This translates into CASSQALDRNTEAFF.